The 23 T cell receptor beta chains in this list originate from one sample, sequenced in a study of post-analysis software for immune sequencing data. cDNA libraries of TCR beta carried unique molecular identifiers. TCRdb ran MiXCR on the PCR reads and lists one entry per CDR3 protein. The repertoire has around 770,000 distinct CDR3 sequences, more than 45% of them found once; the top ten carry roughly 5.2%. These receptors' antigens are unknown. Study-level results: When patients were compared with controls, 5 or 6 TRBV segments were more frequent, TRBV5-6, TRBV5-1 and TRBV20-1 among them.

The source material was blood. These receptors came from a girl aged 5-17 years with multiple sclerosis.

The chain uses TRBV3-1 and TRBJ2-1; D gene ambiguous. Germline V CDR1 and CDR2: LGHDT, YNNKEL (reference sequence). The V and J ends lost 3 bases and 12 bases respectively, with 12 bases between them. The CDR3 is 12 amino acids. CDR3 loop: CASSQDHGAQFF. The CDR3 DNA reads TGTGCCAGCAGCCAGGACCACGGAGCGCAGTTCTTC.

CDR3 residues: CASSQGGQWKPQHF. CDR3 in DNA: TGTGCCAGCAGCCAGGGGGGACAGTGGAAGCCCCAGCATTTT. The chain has TRBV12-3 or TRBV12-4 and TRBJ1-5, with TRBD1 matching over 7 bases. Trimming took 6 bases from V and 8 from J; bases not matched to a gene: 10. This CDR3 contains 14 residues.

This CDR3 is CASSPGQKITDTQYF. The CDR3 DNA reads as TGCGCCAGCAGTCCGGGACAGAAGATCACAGATACGCAGTATTTT. The V gene is TRBV4-3, the J gene TRBJ2-3, with 7 bases identical to TRBD1. The CDR3 is made up of 15 amino acids. Germline CDR1 reads LGHNA; CDR2 reads YSLEER. J was trimmed by 2 bases and V by 6 bases; bases with no gene match: 8.

This sequence joins TRBV29-1 and TRBJ1-2; D gene uncertain. The CDR3 totals 11 residues. The V gene's germline CDR1 is SQVTM and CDR2 ANQGSEA. Trimming shortened V by 6 bases and J by 3 bases, and 8 bases separated the two germline ends. In DNA, the CDR3 is TGCAGCGTCGGTATGGACTATGGCTACACCTTC. Protein product: CSVGMDYGYTF.

This clonotype was seen a handful of times. The rearrangement uses TRBV7-8 and TRBJ2-3; 7 bases are shared with TRBD2. The CDR3 runs 15 residues. V was pared by 2 bases and J by 2 bases, with 4 bases of the junction left unmatched. Germline V CDR1 and CDR2: SGHVS, FQNEAQ. The CDR3 bases are TGTGCCAGCAGCTTATTCGCGGGAGACACAGATACGCAGTATTTT. Translating it yields CASSLFAGDTDTQYF.

This chain connects TRBV7-9 to TRBJ2-7, with a weak D call TRBD1 (6 bases). V lost 3 bases, J lost 3 bases, and 12 bases lay in between. Germline V gives CDR1 SEHNR, CDR2 FQNEAQ (reference sequence). The CDR3 has 14 amino acids. The CDR3, as DNA: TGTGCCAGCAGCTTCGGACAGATCTACTACGAGCAGTACTTC. This encodes CASSFGQIYYEQYF.

In its sample, this clonotype was seen a few times. The rearrangement uses TRBV9 and TRBJ2-3; the match to TRBD2 covers 8 bases. V gave up 4 bases and J gave up 2 bases; unmatched junction bases: 15. Per the germline V gene, CDR1 is SGDLS and CDR2 is YYNGEE. The CDR3 spans 18 residues. CDR3 amino acids: CASSPGTGLVSLTDTQYF. The CDR3 region has the DNA TGTGCCAGCAGCCCCGGTACGGGACTAGTTTCACTCACAGATACGCAGTATTTT.

The chain combines TRBV7-8 with TRBJ2-3; D is tentatively TRBD1 or TRBD2 (5 bases each). CDR3 length: 18 amino acids. Trimming cost V 1 base and J 0 bases, with 17 bases left between them. The V gene's germline CDR1 is SGHVS and CDR2 FQNEAQ. As DNA, the CDR3 is TGTGCCAGCAGCTTAGTGTACACCGGGACCCGGAGCACAGATACGCAGTATTTT. Amino acid sequence: CASSLVYTGTRSTDTQYF.

The chain links TRBV7-2 to TRBJ1-1; tentative D call: TRBD1 (6 bases). V was cut by 0 bases and J by 6 bases, with 17 bases left in between. CDR3 size: 16 residues. Germline loops: CDR1 SGHTA, CDR2 FQGNSA. Here the CDR3 reads CASSLALGGGLAEAFF. In DNA, the CDR3 is TGTGCCAGCAGCTTAGCGTTGGGGGGCGGGTTGGCTGAAGCTTTCTTT.

The V and J genes are TRBV4-1 and TRBJ2-4; 14 bases match TRBD2. The J call is in doubt because the DNA end fits TRBJ2-7 better. This CDR3 spans 19 amino acids. CDR1 is MGHRA, CDR2 YSYEKL, per germline. The CDR3, as DNA: TGCGCCAGCAGCCAACAGACTAGCGGGAGGGGGGATCCCTCCTACGAGCAGTACTTC. It translates to CASSQQTSGRGDPSYEQYF.

The CDR3: CASSVGAGREDLDGYTF. DNA of the CDR3: TGTGCCAGCAGCGTAGGGGCAGGGAGAGAGGATTTGGATGGCTACACCTTC. The rearrangement joins TRBV9 to TRBJ1-2; D may be TRBD1 (5 bases). This CDR3 is 17 amino acids long. V was pared by 0 bases and J by 6 bases, with 21 bases between. The germline CDR1 and CDR2 sequences are SGDLS and YYNGEE.

This clonotype was counted only a few times. The gene calls are TRBV6-6 and TRBJ1-5; a possible D gene is TRBD1 (6 bases). The V end was cut by 7 bases, the J end by 7 bases, with 20 bases between. CDR1 MNHNY and CDR2 SVGAGI come from the germline V gene (reference sequence). This CDR3 region has 15 residues. This CDR3 reads CASNKRAGAGQPQHF. CDR3 DNA sequence: TGTGCCAGCAATAAACGAGCAGGGGCGGGCCAGCCCCAGCATTTT.

This clonotype has ten or more counts. The chain links TRBV5-1 to TRBJ2-3; 10 bases line up with TRBD2. The CDR3 has 16 residues. Germline V gene data show CDR1 as SGHRS and CDR2 as YFSETQ. Trimming cost V 3 bases and J 2 bases; bases outside gene matches: 6. The CDR3 sequence: CASSSRLAGPTDTQYF. As DNA, the CDR3 is TGCGCCAGCAGCTCCCGACTAGCGGGTCCCACAGATACGCAGTATTTT.

This chain links TRBV5-1 with TRBJ2-3, with no clear D. This CDR3 is 15 amino acids long. Germline V gene data show CDR1 as SGHRS and CDR2 as YFSETQ. V lost 0 bases, J lost 0 bases, and 8 bases lay in between. CDR3 nucleotide sequence: TGCGCCAGCAGCTTGGAGTCCTCTAGCACAGATACGCAGTATTTT. It specifies CASSLESSSTDTQYF.

The V call is TRBV7-9, the J call TRBJ1-1; no clear D gene. The CDR3 length is 15 residues. Trimming took off 1 base at V and 1 base at J, with 10 bases between the two ends. The germline V gene encodes CDR1 SEHNR and CDR2 FQNEAQ (reference sequence). CDR3 sequence (DNA): TGTGCCAGCAGCTTAGGAGACACCAGGAACACTGAAGCTTTCTTT. Its protein product is CASSLGDTRNTEAFF.

V is TRBV11-2 and J is TRBJ2-4; D could derive from TRBD1 or TRBD2 (5 bases each). Trimming cost V 0 bases and J 13 bases, with 19 bases left between them. The CDR3 is 15 amino acids. CDR1 SGHAT and CDR2 FQNNGV come from the germline V gene. In nucleotides, the CDR3 is TGTGCCAGCAGCTTAGATTTCGGGGCAGAGAGGCAGCAGTACTTC. Protein sequence: CASSLDFGAERQQYF.

This clonotype was picked up a small number of times. The chain is built from TRBV6-5 and TRBJ2-4, with D maybe TRBD2 (5 bases). The tail of the sequence fits TRBJ2-7 better, so the J call may be wrong. CDR3 size: 15 residues. Germline values: CDR1 MNHEY, CDR2 SVGAGI. Written as DNA, the CDR3 is TGTGCCAGCAGTGTACAACAGTGGAGGTCCTACGAGCAGTACTTC. Translation gives CASSVQQWRSYEQYF.

This chain uses TRBV7-2 with TRBJ1-2; D ambiguous. Trimming took off 0 bases at V and 6 bases at J, with 11 bases between the two ends. Germline CDR1 SGHTA, CDR2 FQGNSA. The CDR3 totals 14 residues. In DNA, the CDR3 is TGTGCCAGCAGCTTAGCTGGGAAGCACGATGGCTACACCTTC. It specifies CASSLAGKHDGYTF.

The chain carries TRBV5-1 and TRBJ2-6; D gene unclear. CDR3 length equals 13 residues. With 7 bases removed from V and 2 bases from J, the gap between germline ends came to 7 bases. Germline V CDR1 and CDR2: SGHRS, YFSETQ. The CDR3 protein is CASGFTGANVLTF. The CDR3 nucleotides read TGCGCCAGCGGGTTTACTGGGGCCAACGTCCTGACTTTC.

This chain uses TRBV20-1 with TRBJ1-4, with a possible D match to TRBD1 (5 bases). The V end was cut by 2 bases, the J end by 4 bases, with 8 bases between. The CDR3 contains 13 residues. Germline CDR1 DFQATT, CDR2 SNEGSKA (reference sequence). This CDR3 is CSARTRGNEKLFF. The CDR3 nucleotides read TGCAGTGCTAGAACTAGGGGTAATGAAAAACTGTTTTTT.

J is TRBJ2-7 and V is TRBV20-1; D is undetermined. The end of the DNA is better explained by TRBJ2-5, so the J call may be wrong. Germline CDR1 is DFQATT and CDR2 is SNEGSKA (reference sequence). The CDR3 is made up of 12 amino acids. The CDR3 nucleotides read TGCAGTGCTAGGACGGTGGGGGAGACCCAGTACTTC. Encoded protein: CSARTVGETQYF.

The chain employs TRBV15 and TRBJ2-5; 10 nucleotides align to TRBD2. The J call may be in error: the DNA end matches TRBJ2-7 better. CDR3 length: 15 residues. Germline V lookup: CDR1 LNHNV, CDR2 YYDKDF (reference sequence). CDR3 region: CATSRDLAGEGEQYF. CDR3 nucleotide sequence: TGTGCCACCAGCAGGGATCTAGCGGGAGAGGGCGAGCAGTACTTC.

In this sample, this clonotype turned up a few times. The rearrangement joins TRBV7-9 to TRBJ2-3; D may be TRBD1 (6 bases). CDR1 is SEHNR and CDR2 is FQNEAQ in the germline V gene (reference sequence). The CDR3 totals 15 residues. Trimming removed 5 bases at V and 0 bases at J, with 12 bases between. The CDR3 nucleotides are TGTGCCAGCAGCCACAGGGATCCGAGCACAGATACGCAGTATTTT. Protein sequence: CASSHRDPSTDTQYF.